What follows are 9 T cell receptor beta chains derived from one specimen sequenced in a study of shared clonotypes between healthy human individuals. Cells designated naive CD8 were CD45RO-negative and were positively selected for CCR7, with terminally differentiated effector memory CD45RA+ cells excluded. The table came from immunoSEQ multiplex PCR; TCRdb's copy has only in-frame clones and leaves some out. The sample records about 2.2 million clones, roughly 91% being singletons. The sample taken for sequencing was naive CD8+ T cells from PBMCs. The receptor source for this set is a man aged 18 to 30 in good health. Some clones in this sample may be carry-over from other donors' samples.

The chain has TRBV4-1 and TRBJ2-5, with 8 bases lining up with TRBD2. The germline gives CDR1 MGHRA, CDR2 YSYEKL. This CDR3 is 16 amino acids long. V was clipped by 2 bases and J by 4 bases; unmatched bases: 9. The CDR3 spells CASSQPERELGETQYF. The CDR3 region has the DNA TGCGCCAGCAGCCAACCCGAGCGGGAGCTAGGAGAGACCCAGTACTTC.

J is TRBJ2-7 and V is TRBV7-6; D gene ambiguous. Germline V gene data show CDR1 as SGHVS and CDR2 as FNYEAQ. This CDR3 comprises 16 residues. Trimming took off 1 base at V and 2 bases at J, with 15 bases between the two ends. The CDR3 sequence is CASSLDVTDLTYEQYF. CDR3 nucleotides: TGTGCCAGCAGCTTAGACGTAACAGATCTTACCTACGAGCAGTACTTC.

This clone was seen a handful of times. The chain has TRBV11-2 and TRBJ1-1; 9 nucleotides align to TRBD1. In germline, CDR1 is SGHAT, CDR2 FQNNGV. The CDR3 spans 15 residues. V lost 5 bases to trimming and J lost 5 bases; unmatched junction nucleotides: 9. As DNA, the CDR3 is TGTGCCAGCAGCCGCCGGGACAGGGTGGGAACTGAAGCTTTCTTT. It translates to CASSRRDRVGTEAFF.

The J gene is TRBJ2-1, the V gene TRBV27; the match to TRBD1 covers 8 bases. This CDR3 has 14 residues. CDR1 and CDR2 (germline): MNHEY, SMNVEV (reference sequence). Unmatched junction bases numbered 5, after V lost 6 bases and J lost 4 bases. The CDR3 DNA reads TGTGCCAGCAGCACGAACAGGGGGTACAATGAGCAGTTCTTC. Its protein product is CASSTNRGYNEQFF.

V and J are TRBV2 and TRBJ2-3; TRBD1 might be the D (5 bases). V lost 6 bases and J 0 bases, leaving 10 bases between the germline ends. The CDR3 is made up of 14 amino acids. CDR1 is SNHLY, CDR2 FYNNEI, per germline. The CDR3: CASRWTLSTDTQYF. As DNA, the CDR3 is TGTGCCAGCAGATGGACACTGAGCACAGATACGCAGTATTTT. The full variable domain, in which reference TRBV2 and TRBJ2-3 provide the parts outside the CDR3, is EPEVTQTPSHQVTQMGQEVILRCVPISNHLYFYWYRQILGQKVEFLVSFYNNEISEKSEIFDDQFSVERPDGSNFTLKIRSTKLEDSAMYFCASRWTLSTDTQYFGPGTRLTVL.

This chain joins TRBV9 and TRBJ1-1; maybe TRBD1 (5 bases). Trimming shortened V by 4 bases and J by 6 bases, and 13 bases separated the two germline ends. The CDR3 consists of 13 residues. Per germline, CDR1 SGDLS and CDR2 YYNGEE. The CDR3 DNA sequence: TGTGCCAGCAGCTCAACAGGACGGTCTGAAGCTTTCTTT. It translates to CASSSTGRSEAFF.

The sample holds one count of this clone. The chain combines TRBV14 with TRBJ2-1, with D unresolved. This CDR3 comprises 16 residues. Trimming pared 5 bases from V and 8 bases from J, leaving 22 bases between. CDR1 and CDR2 from the germline V gene are SGHDN and FVKESK. CDR3 sequence (DNA): TGTGCCAGCAGCTCCATGATGAAGAAGGTTATCGATGAGCAGTTCTTC. Translated: CASSSMMKKVIDEQFF.

The genes are TRBV19 and TRBJ1-3; no clear D gene. The CDR3 spans 14 residues. From germline, CDR1 is LNHDA and CDR2 SQIVND (reference sequence). Trimming cost V 4 bases and J 4 bases, with 11 bases left between them. The CDR3 is CASSTRRSGNTIYF. For the CDR3, the DNA is TGTGCCAGTAGTACCCGAAGGTCGGGAAACACCATATATTTT.

This CDR3 is CASSQDIIATLSYGYTF. CDR3 DNA sequence: TGCGCCAGCAGCCAAGATATTATCGCGACATTGAGCTATGGCTACACCTTC. The V gene is TRBV4-1, the J gene TRBJ1-2; the D is unclear. This CDR3 contains 17 residues. V gave up 0 bases and J gave up 4 bases, with 18 bases separating them. Germline-derived CDR1 and CDR2 are MGHRA and YSYEKL.